The rows below give T cell receptor beta chains drawn from one sample of a study of blood T cell repertoires in COVID-19. TCRdb's table, derived via immunoSEQ multiplex PCR, lists solely in-frame clones and lacks some. The top ten hold roughly 5.7% of the sample, which has fewer than 300,000 clones, approximately 82% seen once. Material for sequencing was peripheral blood. Receptors originate from a man older than 75 with acute or convalescent COVID-19. Both conserved end residues are part of each CDR3. Each record gives: D gene, V gene, clone size, J gene, CDR3 DNA, CDR3 protein. The D gene is left open where the match is weak. Size tells how often a clone was seen (once, few, many) or the class of an expanded clone, and some rows leave it out.

>TRBD2|TRBV19|-|TRBJ2-7
TGTGCCAGTAGTCCCCTGGTGGGGCGGGGGTACGAGCAGTACTTC
CASSPLVGRGYEQYF
>-|TRBV5-8|-|TRBJ1-5
TGTGCCAGCAGCCGTTGGTCGGAGCCCCAGCATTTT
CASSRWSEPQHF
>-|TRBV5-1|-|TRBJ2-5
TGCGCCAGCAGCTTACTACCAACGCAAGAGACCCAGTACTTC
CASSLLPTQETQYF
>-|TRBV4-2|few|TRBJ2-5
TGTGCCAGCAGCCAAGAGGAAGCGGAGGGAGAGACCCAGTACTTC
CASSQEEAEGETQYF
>TRBD2|TRBV6-5|-|TRBJ2-7
TGTGCCAGCAGGCTAGCGGGAGGGAGCTCCTACGAGCAGTACTTC
CASRLAGGSSYEQYF
>TRBD2|TRBV10-3|few|TRBJ2-7
TGTGCCATCAGTAGCGGGAGTCCGTACGAGCAGTACTTC
CAISSGSPYEQYF
>-|TRBV6-5|once|TRBJ1-1
TGTGCCAGCAGTTACTCGCGGATTTTCGCTGAAGCTTTCTTT
CASSYSRIFAEAFF
>-|TRBV5-1|-|TRBJ2-2
TGCGCCAGCAGCTTCCAAGGACACCTTCGGGACACCGGGGAGCTGTTTTTT
CASSFQGHLRDTGELFF
>TRBD1|TRBV5-1|-|TRBJ2-1
TGCGCCAGCAGCTGGGGACAGGGGGCGAGCAATGAGCAGTTCTTC
CASSWGQGASNEQFF
>-|TRBV5-5|-|TRBJ2-7
TGTGCCAGCAGCTTGGGCGGCTTTACCTACGAGCAGTACTTC
CASSLGGFTYEQYF
>-|TRBV3-1/TRBV3-2|-|TRBJ2-5
TGTGCCAGCAGCCTTCAGGACGGGGGGACCCAGTACTTC
CASSLQDGGTQYF
>TRBD1|TRBV30|once|TRBJ2-2
TGTGCCTGGAGTGGCAGGACAGGGCATTTAGCCGGGGAGCTGTTTTTT
CAWSGRTGHLAGELFF
>TRBD2|TRBV3-1/TRBV3-2|once|TRBJ2-1
TGTGCCAGCAGCCAAGGGCTGAGCGGGGGCCCATACAATGAGCAGTTCTTC
CASSQGLSGGPYNEQFF
>-|TRBV19|few|TRBJ1-3
TGTGCCAGTAGTACCCTGGGCAGTCCTGGAAACACCATATATTTT
CASSTLGSPGNTIYF
>TRBD1|TRBV11-2|-|TRBJ2-3
TGTGCCAGCAGCCTTCCGGGACAGGGTTCTCGAGATACGCAGTATTTT
CASSLPGQGSRDTQYF
>TRBD1|TRBV14|-|TRBJ1-1
TGTGCCAGCAGCCAAATCAGGCCAGGGGGGAACACTGAAGCTTTCTTT
CASSQIRPGGNTEAFF
>-|TRBV12-5|-|TRBJ1-1
TGTGCTAGTGGTTTGGTAGTCGCGGGACCTATGAACACTGAAGCTTTCTTT
CASGLVVAGPMNTEAFF
>TRBD2|TRBV5-1|-|TRBJ2-7
TGCGCCAGCAGCCGTGACCCGGGAGGGAGTCCCTACGAGCAGTACTTC
CASSRDPGGSPYEQYF
>-|TRBV5-1|-|TRBJ2-5
TGCGCCAGCAGCTGGGCCCCCAGGGCGGAGACCCAGTACTTC
CASSWAPRAETQYF
>TRBD2|TRBV2|-|TRBJ2-1
TGTGCCAGCAGTCCACTAGCGCACGGAGGGAATGAGCAGTTCTTC
CASSPLAHGGNEQFF
>-|TRBV7-9|-|TRBJ2-5
TGTGCCAGCAGCTTAGTGGGGGCGGCCGTCGAGACCCAGTACTTC
CASSLVGAAVETQYF
>-|TRBV24-1|once|TRBJ1-1
TGTGCCACCAAAGGACACCTGGACACTGAAGCTTTCTTT
CATKGHLDTEAFF
>TRBD1|TRBV7-3|-|TRBJ2-3
TGTGCCAGCAATAGACAGGGGCTAAGCACAGATACGCAGTATTTT
CASNRQGLSTDTQYF
>-|TRBV10-3|once|TRBJ2-2
TGTGCCATCAGTGTGGGGCGGCAGCAGAACACCGGGGAGCTGTTTTTT
CAISVGRQQNTGELFF
>-|TRBV6-5|-|TRBJ1-4
TGTGCCACCGCGAGGGCAACTAATGAAAAACTGTTTTTT
CATARATNEKLFF
>-|TRBV29-1|once|TRBJ2-1
TGCAGCGTTGCACGGGATAACCACAATGAGCAGTTCTTC
CSVARDNHNEQFF
>-|TRBV3-1/TRBV3-2|-|TRBJ2-5
TGTGCCAGCAGCCAAGCTCCTAGGGAGACCCAGTACTTC
CASSQAPRETQYF
>-|TRBV6-5|-|TRBJ1-5
TGTGCCAGAGAGAACAGGACGAGCAATCAGCCCCAGCATTTT
CARENRTSNQPQHF
>TRBD2|TRBV27|-|TRBJ2-3
TGTGCCAGCAGTCCCCGAACTAGCGGGGTTACAGATACGCAGTATTTT
CASSPRTSGVTDTQYF
>-|TRBV18|-|TRBJ1-1
TGTGCCAGCTCAGAGGGGGTATCTGAAGCTTTCTTT
CASSEGVSEAFF
>TRBD1|TRBV28|-|TRBJ2-3
TGTGCCAGCAGTGGGACAGGGGTAGATACGCAGTATTTT
CASSGTGVDTQYF
>-|TRBV6-2/TRBV6-3|-|TRBJ2-1
TGTGCCAGCAGTTACTTTAACAATGAGCAGTTCTTC
CASSYFNNEQFF
>TRBD1|TRBV5-1|-|TRBJ2-7
TGCGCCACCAAAAGAGGGACAGGGGCCTACGAGCAGTACTTC
CATKRGTGAYEQYF
>-|TRBV5-6|few|TRBJ2-2
TGTGCCAGCAGCCACAGCACCGGGGAGCTGTTTTTT
CASSHSTGELFF
>-|TRBV21-1|few|TRBJ1-5
TGTGCCAGCAGCAAAGTACGACAGGACCATCAGCCCCAGCATTTT
CASSKVRQDHQPQHF
>TRBD1|TRBV6-5|few|TRBJ2-5
TGTGCCAGCAGGGCGGGACAGGGGATCGGGGAGACCCAGTACTTC
CASRAGQGIGETQYF
>-|TRBV3-1/TRBV3-2|-|TRBJ1-1
TGTGCCAGCAGTAGGGGGATGATAGAAAACACTGAAGCTTTCTTT
CASSRGMIENTEAFF
>TRBD1|TRBV5-4|-|TRBJ1-2
TGTGCCAGCAGCTCCGGGACAGGAGAGGCTTATAACTATGGCTACACCTTC
CASSSGTGEAYNYGYTF
>TRBD2|TRBV5-1|once|TRBJ2-2
TGCGCCAGCAGCTTGGCGGGACTAGCGGGCACCGGGGAGCTGTTTTTT
CASSLAGLAGTGELFF
>TRBD1|TRBV6-1|-|TRBJ1-6
TGTGCCAGCAGTGAACCGGCAGGGGGGCAGAGTAATTCACCCCTCCACTTT
CASSEPAGGQSNSPLHF
>-|TRBV24-1|-|TRBJ1-5
TGTGCCACCAGTGTATCGGGGAGCAATCAGCCCCAGCATTTT
CATSVSGSNQPQHF
>-|TRBV27|-|TRBJ2-1
TGTGCCAGCAGTCCATCCTCAGGGAATGAGCAGTTCTTC
CASSPSSGNEQFF
>-|TRBV9|-|TRBJ2-7
TGTGCCAGCAGCGTAGCAGGCTCGAGCTCCTACGAGCAGTACTTC
CASSVAGSSSYEQYF
>TRBD2|TRBV5-1|-|TRBJ2-3
TGCGCCAGCAGCTGGGGGCTAGCGGGAGGTGGGGATACGCAGTATTTT
CASSWGLAGGGDTQYF
>-|TRBV27|few|TRBJ2-1
TGTGCCAGCAGTTTATCCCCAGTCTCCTACAATGAGCAGTTCTTC
CASSLSPVSYNEQFF
>-|TRBV7-2|-|TRBJ1-3
TGTGCCAGCAGCTTAGGGCCCCCTCGCGGGGGCTCTGGAAACACCATATATTTT
CASSLGPPRGGSGNTIYF
>TRBD1|TRBV28|-|TRBJ1-5
TGTGCCAGCAGTTTCCTCCCTCCGGGACAGGGTAAAGGGAATAGCAATCAGCCCCAGCATTTT
CASSFLPPGQGKGNSNQPQHF
>-|TRBV29-1|-|TRBJ1-4
TGCAGCGTTAGTAGGCAGAGGAATGAAAAACTGTTTTTT
CSVSRQRNEKLFF
>TRBD2|TRBV19|-|TRBJ2-1
TGTGCCAGTAGTATAAGTGCAGCGGGAGGCTACAATGAGCAGTTCTTC
CASSISAAGGYNEQFF
>TRBD2|TRBV6-5|once|TRBJ2-7
TGTGCCAGCAGTACCCCGGGACTAGCGGCACAGTACTTC
CASSTPGLAAQYF
>-|TRBV6-6|-|TRBJ2-3
TGTGCCAGCATAGGAAAAGCGTCTAGCACAGATACGCAGTATTTT
CASIGKASSTDTQYF
>TRBD1|TRBV28|-|TRBJ1-5
TGTGCCAGCACCCTCACAGGGGGCTCCCATCAGCCCCAGCATTTT
CASTLTGGSHQPQHF